This is a list of T cell receptor beta chains from one sample in a study of blood T cell repertoires in COVID-19. TCRdb's table, derived via immunoSEQ multiplex PCR, lists solely in-frame clones and lacks some. The sample consists of roughly 200,000 clones, around four fifths of them appearing once. Specimen: peripheral blood. These receptors all come from a man aged 35 to 55 with active or convalescent COVID-19. Each CDR3 is given without its conserved first and last residue. Each record gives: V gene, J gene, D gene, CDR3 protein. D genes are given only for firm matches.

V: TRBV6-5; J: TRBJ1-1; D: .; CDR3: ASSSLRHLNTEAF
V: TRBV3-1/TRBV3-2; J: TRBJ1-3; D: TRBD1; CDR3: ASSSPGQRNTIY
V: TRBV2; J: TRBJ2-3; D: .; CDR3: AVQGSSRTDTQY
V: TRBV4-3; J: TRBJ2-7; D: .; CDR3: ASSQGTGTRAYEQY
V: TRBV29-1; J: TRBJ1-2; D: TRBD1; CDR3: SAGQGAYGYT
V: TRBV5-1; J: TRBJ2-7; D: TRBD2; CDR3: ASSKGREDSYEQY
V: TRBV11-2; J: .; D: .; CDR3: ASSLAGGYHEQY
V: TRBV6-5; J: TRBJ2-3; D: TRBD2; CDR3: ASTSLAGWADTQY
V: TRBV6-1; J: TRBJ1-2; D: .; CDR3: ASSEARAGVDGYT
V: TRBV3-1/TRBV3-2; J: TRBJ1-2; D: TRBD1; CDR3: ASSHGQGAPNYGYT
V: TRBV4-2; J: TRBJ2-7; D: .; CDR3: ASSQDWRDGAYEQY
V: TRBV5-4; J: TRBJ1-2; D: .; CDR3: ASSDQGLSNNYGYT
V: TRBV3-1/TRBV3-2; J: TRBJ2-3; D: TRBD1; CDR3: ASSPRDSRTDTQY
V: TRBV7-9; J: TRBJ1-3; D: .; CDR3: ASSHGQFYSGNTIY
V: TRBV6-4; J: TRBJ1-5; D: .; CDR3: ASSDPRWRGINQPQH
V: TRBV19; J: TRBJ2-2; D: .; CDR3: ASSILSSGTGELF
V: TRBV5-1; J: TRBJ2-5; D: TRBD1; CDR3: ASSPGQGEETQY
V: TRBV6-6; J: TRBJ2-7; D: .; CDR3: ASKESNPSYEQY
V: TRBV28; J: TRBJ1-6; D: .; CDR3: ASSPAAGYNSPLH
V: TRBV6-5; J: TRBJ1-1; D: TRBD1; CDR3: ASRLDRGTEAF
V: TRBV16; J: TRBJ2-5; D: TRBD1; CDR3: ASSQSGQAQETQY
V: TRBV14; J: TRBJ2-5; D: TRBD2; CDR3: ASSQVLPIAGVGETQY
V: TRBV28; J: TRBJ1-3; D: .; CDR3: ASSLSAGNTIY
V: TRBV24-1; J: TRBJ2-3; D: .; CDR3: ATSDTGSGTDTQY
V: TRBV25-1; J: TRBJ2-1; D: TRBD2; CDR3: ASSDGVSGSNNEQF
V: TRBV4-1; J: TRBJ2-3; D: TRBD2; CDR3: ASSQEGTSARSTDTQY
V: TRBV5-1; J: TRBJ2-1; D: .; CDR3: ASSLEEGAYNEQF
V: TRBV11-2; J: TRBJ2-3; D: TRBD2; CDR3: ASSSRTSPDTQY
V: TRBV7-7; J: TRBJ2-2; D: TRBD1; CDR3: ASSPGQGLDTGELF
V: TRBV30; J: TRBJ1-5; D: .; CDR3: AWGQTFSNQPQH
V: TRBV20-1; J: TRBJ2-3; D: .; CDR3: SARGPSWRTDTQY
V: TRBV5-1; J: TRBJ1-1; D: .; CDR3: ASSVEGWTEAF
V: TRBV30; J: TRBJ1-6; D: TRBD1; CDR3: AWSEPGTGASPLH
V: TRBV2; J: TRBJ1-1; D: TRBD1; CDR3: ASSEMARGSTEAF
V: TRBV12-5; J: TRBJ2-7; D: TRBD1; CDR3: ASGLVLGPGQASYEQY
V: TRBV14; J: TRBJ2-3; D: TRBD2; CDR3: ASSQDFGTSGDTQY
V: TRBV12-1; J: TRBJ1-2; D: .; CDR3: ASSSAGTGRPHNYGYT
V: TRBV12-3/TRBV12-4; J: TRBJ1-4; D: .; CDR3: ASRSDNGEKLF
V: TRBV28; J: TRBJ1-2; D: .; CDR3: ASSFGGGGTYGYT